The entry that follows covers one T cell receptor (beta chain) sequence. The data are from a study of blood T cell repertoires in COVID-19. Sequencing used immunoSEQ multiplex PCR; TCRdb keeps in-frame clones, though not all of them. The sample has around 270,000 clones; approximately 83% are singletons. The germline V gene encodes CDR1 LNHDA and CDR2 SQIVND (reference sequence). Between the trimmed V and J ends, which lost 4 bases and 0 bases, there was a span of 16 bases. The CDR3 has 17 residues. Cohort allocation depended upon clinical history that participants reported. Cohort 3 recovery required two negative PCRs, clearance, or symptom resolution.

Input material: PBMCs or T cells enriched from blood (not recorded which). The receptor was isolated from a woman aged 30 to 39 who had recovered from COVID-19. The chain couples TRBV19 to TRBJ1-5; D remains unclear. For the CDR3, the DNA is TGTGCCAGTAGTACAGAGGGAGTTAGTTATAGCAATCAGCCCCAGCATTTT. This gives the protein CASSTEGVSYSNQPQHF.